This T cell receptor (beta chain) was recovered during a study of spatial heterogeneity in lung cancer. This clonotype qualifies as medium-sized. TCRdb reprocessed the 5' RACE reads via MiXCR and lists one record per CDR3 protein. The repertoire includes about 1,900 distinct CDR3 sequences, 24% of them detected once, and approximately 23% sits in the top ten. CDR1 DFQATT and CDR2 SNEGSKA come from the germline V gene (reference sequence). CDR3 length equals 12 residues. Deletions cut 0 bases from V and 6 bases from J, with 8 bases between. The time point here: sample taken at primary tumor resection. Untreated early-stage non-small cell lung cancer patients, 72 in total, were the donors.

This sample comprised normal lung tissue next to the tumor, obtained at surgery. The TCR sequence derives from a male donor with early-stage non-small cell lung cancer. The V and J genes are TRBV20-1 and TRBJ1-1; TRBD1 is a possible D gene (5 bases). CDR3 nucleotide sequence: TGCAGTGCTAGAGAAGGGGCGGCTGAAGCTTTCTTT. Its protein product is CSAREGAAEAFF.